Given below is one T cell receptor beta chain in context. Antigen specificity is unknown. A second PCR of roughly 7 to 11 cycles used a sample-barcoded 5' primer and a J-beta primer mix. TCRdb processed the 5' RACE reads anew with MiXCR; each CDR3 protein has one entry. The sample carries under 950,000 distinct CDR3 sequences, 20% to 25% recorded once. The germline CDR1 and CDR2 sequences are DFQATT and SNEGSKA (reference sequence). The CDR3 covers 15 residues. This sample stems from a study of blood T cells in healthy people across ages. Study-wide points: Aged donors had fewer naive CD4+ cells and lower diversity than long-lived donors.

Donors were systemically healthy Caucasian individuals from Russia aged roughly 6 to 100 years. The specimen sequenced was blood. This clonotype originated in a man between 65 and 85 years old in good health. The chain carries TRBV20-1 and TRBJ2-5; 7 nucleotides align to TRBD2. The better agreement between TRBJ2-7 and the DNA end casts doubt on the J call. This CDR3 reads CSARRGSGTVYEQYF. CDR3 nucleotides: TGCAGTGCTAGGCGGGGGTCGGGAACGGTCTACGAGCAGTACTTC.